Each of the 20 T cell receptor beta chains below was sequenced from the same sample in a study of T-cell reconstitution after alpha-beta-depleted transplantation in children. For TCRbeta, the library was prepared with unique molecular identifiers. TCRdb reprocessed the PCR reads with MiXCR, giving one entry per CDR3 protein. The repertoire holds about 980,000 distinct CDR3 sequences, with about 31% as singletons. Sequences were derived from PBMCs, mostly from graft donor cells, sampled 360 days after TCRalphabeta/CD19-depleted stem cell transplant. The receptors here all came from a boy younger than two who had a stem cell transplant for SCID, so the T cells may come from the graft donor.

This chain uses TRBV7-9 with TRBJ1-1; D possibly corresponds to TRBD1 (5 bases). This CDR3 is built from 14 residues. CDR1 is SEHNR, CDR2 FQNEAQ, per germline (reference sequence). The ends were cut back, 5 bases at V and 4 bases at J, with 14 bases in the middle. CDR3 residues: CASSPGHASTEAFF. The CDR3 bases are TGTGCCAGCAGCCCCGGACACGCGAGCACTGAAGCTTTCTTT.

The chain links TRBV20-1 to TRBJ2-3; D call uncertain. Germline loops: CDR1 DFQATT, CDR2 SNEGSKA (reference sequence). This CDR3 has 13 residues. V lost 4 bases, J lost 5 bases, and 13 bases lay in between. CDR3 loop: CSATWTVQDTQYF. The CDR3 DNA is TGCAGTGCTACATGGACCGTACAAGATACGCAGTATTTT.

The chain recombines TRBV19 with TRBJ2-7; perhaps TRBD2 as D (6 bases). The CDR3 is made up of 15 amino acids. Trimming shortened V by 4 bases and J by 0 bases, and 13 bases separated the two germline ends. Germline CDR1 is LNHDA and CDR2 is SQIVND (reference sequence). The CDR3 protein is CASSTRTGLSYEQYF. The CDR3 nucleotides read TGTGCCAGTAGTACCCGGACGGGACTCTCCTACGAGCAGTACTTC.

This clonotype was detected a few times. The V call is TRBV7-7, the J call TRBJ2-7; D is possibly TRBD2 (6 bases). Trimming shortened V by 5 bases and J by 0 bases, and 14 bases separated the two germline ends. Germline CDR1 is SSHAT and CDR2 is FNYEAQ (reference sequence). The CDR3 is 15 residues long. The CDR3 DNA sequence: TGTGCCAGCAGCCCGGGGGTGGGGAGCTCCTACGAGCAGTACTTC. It specifies CASSPGVGSSYEQYF.

This clonotype was counted once. The rearrangement joins TRBV20-1 to TRBJ2-2; D is possibly TRBD2 (5 bases). The V gene's germline CDR1 is DFQATT and CDR2 SNEGSKA (reference sequence). This CDR3 spans 12 amino acids. Trimming took 1 base from V and 7 from J, leaving 7 bases between them. The CDR3 region is CSARGGLGELFF. The CDR3, as DNA: TGCAGTGCTAGAGGCGGGCTCGGGGAGCTGTTTTTT.

This clonotype has a single count. One junction end disagrees with the germline gene, perhaps due to a read error. V usage is TRBV20-1 and J usage is TRBJ2-1, with 10 bases that match TRBD2. The CDR3 extends over 16 amino acids. Germline-derived CDR1 and CDR2 are DFQATT and SNEGSKA (reference sequence). The CDR3 here is CCAREKAGGPWDEQFF. CDR3 DNA sequence: TGCTGTGCTAGAGAAAAAGCGGGGGGGCCCTGGGATGAGCAGTTCTTC.

The chain has TRBV12-3 or TRBV12-4 and TRBJ1-5, with a tentative D call TRBD1 (5 bases). The CDR3 totals 15 residues. The V and J ends lost 2 bases and 1 base respectively, with 9 bases between them. The CDR3, as DNA: TGTGCCAGCAGTTTAACCCGGGGCAGCAATCAGCCCCAGCATTTT. The encoded protein is CASSLTRGSNQPQHF.

This chain connects TRBV5-1 to TRBJ2-1, with 7 bases fitting TRBD1. The germline V gene encodes CDR1 SGHRS and CDR2 YFSETQ. With V trimmed by 0 bases and J by 8 bases, 8 bases remained unmatched. The CDR3 loop spans 15 amino acids. The CDR3 DNA sequence: TGCGCCAGCAGCTTGGAGGGGGCCCGGGTTCATGAGCAGTTCTTC. Its translation is CASSLEGARVHEQFF. The whole variable domain, filled in from reference TRBV5-1 and TRBJ2-1, reads KAGVTQTPRYLIKTRGQQVTLSCSPISGHRSVSWYQQTPGQGLQFLFEYFSETQRNKGNFPGRFSGRQFSNSRSEMNVSTLELGDSALYLCASSLEGARVHEQFFGPGTRLTVL.

A remark on this clonotype: One end of the junction varies from germline; a read error may be responsible. V usage is TRBV6-1 and J usage is TRBJ2-7; TRBD2 aligns across 7 bases. Per the germline V gene, CDR1 is MNHNS and CDR2 is SASEGT. CDR3 length equals 14 residues. The CDR3 sequence: CASREAGSSYEQYF. Written as DNA, the CDR3 is TGTGCCAGCAGGGAAGCGGGAAGCTCCTACGAGCAGTACTTC.

The chain joins TRBV5-1 to TRBJ2-1, with D possibly TRBD1 on 6 matching bases. CDR1 and CDR2 (germline): SGHRS, YFSETQ. V was trimmed by 0 bases and J by 15 bases, leaving 10 bases between them. This CDR3 has 11 amino acids. The CDR3 here is CASSLGQVRFF. Here the CDR3 DNA reads TGCGCCAGCAGCTTGGGACAGGTGAGGTTCTTC. Complete variable domain (other parts from reference TRBV5-1 and TRBJ2-1): KAGVTQTPRYLIKTRGQQVTLSCSPISGHRSVSWYQQTPGQGLQFLFEYFSETQRNKGNFPGRFSGRQFSNSRSEMNVSTLELGDSALYLCASSLGQVRFFGPGTRLTVL.

This clonotype was picked up a small number of times. The chain joins TRBV20-1 to TRBJ2-5, with 12 bases aligning to TRBD2. V trimming: 2 bases; J trimming: 2 bases; junction bases outside the gene matches: 3. The CDR3 sequence is 15 residues long. From germline, CDR1 is DFQATT and CDR2 SNEGSKA (reference sequence). The CDR3 loop reads CSARTSGGSQETQYF. CDR3 nucleotides: TGCAGTGCTAGAACTAGCGGGGGGTCGCAAGAGACCCAGTACTTC.

The chain recombines TRBV7-3 with TRBJ1-1; TRBD1 is a possible D gene (6 bases). CDR1 and CDR2 (germline): SGHTA, FQGTGA. Deletions cut 1 base from V and 2 bases from J, with 20 bases between. This CDR3 comprises 18 residues. CDR3 nucleotides: TGTGCCAGCAGCTTAAGGGGGGGCTACTTTAAGGGAAACACTGAAGCTTTCTTT. Its translation is CASSLRGGYFKGNTEAFF.

CDR3 amino acids: CASTRLSAGETQYF. CDR3 nucleotides: TGCGCCAGCACACGGTTATCAGCGGGAGAGACCCAGTACTTC. The genes are TRBV10-2 and TRBJ2-5; maybe TRBD2 (6 bases). V dropped 7 bases and J dropped 4 bases, with 16 bases sitting between them. The CDR3 is made up of 14 amino acids. Germline CDR1 reads WSHSY; CDR2 reads SAAADI.

The genes are TRBV6-2 or TRBV6-3 and TRBJ2-3; no firm D call. The germline gives CDR1 MNHEY, CDR2 SVGEGT. The CDR3 extends over 13 amino acids. The V and J ends lost 0 bases and 6 bases respectively, with 7 bases between them. Written as DNA, the CDR3 is TGTGCCAGCAGTTACTCGTCACGGGATACGCAGTATTTT. Residues: CASSYSSRDTQYF.

This clonotype was detected only a few times. This sequence joins TRBV28 and TRBJ1-1; D is possibly TRBD1 (6 bases). V was shortened by 5 bases and J by 6 bases, with 19 bases between the two germline ends. The CDR3 loop spans 15 amino acids. From germline, CDR1 is MDHEN and CDR2 SYDVKM. The CDR3 DNA is TGTGCCAGCAGTCTATCGGGGGCGGGGGACGCTGAAGCTTTCTTT. Translation gives CASSLSGAGDAEAFF.

The rearrangement uses TRBV20-1 and TRBJ2-1; the D call may be TRBD1 or TRBD2 (5 bases each). The CDR3 contains 12 residues. CDR1 is DFQATT and CDR2 is SNEGSKA in the germline V gene (reference sequence). V was trimmed by 5 bases and J by 12 bases, leaving 17 bases between them. CDR3 DNA sequence: TGCAGTGCTGAAGAGGGGACCCGGGGGCAGTTCTTC. Protein: CSAEEGTRGQFF.

This clonotype was observed a handful of times. The chain links TRBV15 to TRBJ1-1; no definite D call. Per germline, CDR1 LNHNV and CDR2 YYDKDF (reference sequence). The CDR3 has 15 amino acids. Trimming removed 0 bases at V and 5 bases at J, with 13 bases between. For the CDR3, the DNA is TGTGCCACCAGCAGAGATATGGGTCTGGGGACTGAAGCTTTCTTT. Its protein is CATSRDMGLGTEAFF.

This chain links TRBV7-9 with TRBJ1-4, with D tentatively TRBD1 (5 bases). Germline-derived CDR1 and CDR2 are SEHNR and FQNEAQ (reference sequence). The CDR3 has 13 amino acids. Trimming stripped 0 bases from V and 8 bases from J, with 7 bases between. The CDR3 DNA reads as TGTGCCAGCAGCTTAGCCCGGGGGGAAAAACTGTTTTTT. Translating it yields CASSLARGEKLFF.

There are many counts of this clonotype. The V call is TRBV11-2, the J call TRBJ2-7; TRBD2 might be the D (6 bases). V lost 3 bases, J lost 12 bases, and 12 bases lay in between. The length of the CDR3 is 11 residues. Germline lookup yields CDR1 SGHAT and CDR2 FQNNGV. The CDR3 bases are TGTGCCAGCAGCTTCGGGACTTCAACGTACTTC. It is translated as CASSFGTSTYF. The full variable domain, in which reference TRBV11-2 and TRBJ2-7 provide the parts outside the CDR3, is EAGVAQSPRYKIIEKRQSVAFWCNPISGHATLYWYQQILGQGPKLLIQFQNNGVVDDSQLPKDRFSAERLKGVDSTLKIQPAKLEDSAVYLCASSFGTSTYFGPGTRLTVT.

The chain recombines TRBV11-2 with TRBJ2-1, with D perhaps TRBD2 (5 bases). The CDR3 contains 19 residues. V was pared by 0 bases and J by 0 bases, with 18 bases between. CDR1 and CDR2 (germline): SGHAT, FQNNGV. CDR3 bases: TGTGCCAGCAGCTTAGAAGCGAGAGCGGTCCCAAGCTCCTACAATGAGCAGTTCTTC. Amino acids: CASSLEARAVPSSYNEQFF. The variable domain in full, with the rest retrieved from reference TRBV11-2 and TRBJ2-1, is EAGVAQSPRYKIIEKRQSVAFWCNPISGHATLYWYQQILGQGPKLLIQFQNNGVVDDSQLPKDRFSAERLKGVDSTLKIQPAKLEDSAVYLCASSLEARAVPSSYNEQFFGPGTRLTVL.